The entry that follows covers one TCR beta chain sequence. What it binds is unknown. Unique molecular identifiers were in the cDNA, with template-switch universal primer binding. TCRdb analysed the 5' RACE reads with MiXCR anew, one entry per CDR3 protein. The sample carries hundreds of thousands of distinct CDR3 sequences, approximately 20% recorded once. This record belongs to a study of identical twins. Trimming shortened V by 4 bases and J by 2 bases, and 8 bases separated the two germline ends. This CDR3 has 13 residues. All donors were healthy Caucasians. Findings and limits, study-wide: Insertions were fewer in abundant cord blood beta clonotypes, whereas memory repertoires showed none of this pattern.

These data were also reused for a study on yellow fever vaccine responses in identical twins. Per that study: A vaccine T cell response that seemed partly convergent and partly personalized was reported in twins.

The chain uses TRBV12-3 or TRBV12-4 and TRBJ1-2; D uncertain. The sample comprised CD4+ T cells sorted from blood. The sequence derives from a woman aged 18-35 years in good health. CDR3 in amino acids: CASSSRLNYGYTF. DNA for the CDR3: TGTGCCAGCAGTTCTAGGCTCAACTATGGCTACACCTTC.